The clone carrying this T cell receptor (beta chain) was recorded many times. Its antigen is as yet unknown. It was by 5'RACE with 10-nucleotide random UMIs that the cDNA was made. TCRdb reanalysed the 5' RACE reads using MiXCR and keeps one entry per CDR3 protein. The table records about 80,000 distinct CDR3 sequences, 5.8% of them present only once. This record comes from a study of neurological immune-mediated disorders. The study, taken as a whole, reports: Falling below healthy controls, multiple sclerosis showed the least TCR clonal expansion, while HTLV-1-associated myelopathy showed the most.

Time point noted: longitudinal time-point 2. The CDR3 covers 16 residues. The V and J ends lost 3 bases and 2 bases respectively, with 18 bases between them. Germline CDR1 DFQATT, CDR2 SNEGSKA (reference sequence). This chain links TRBV20-1 with TRBJ2-3; D may be TRBD2 (5 bases). The sequence came from a woman aged 55-75 years with multiple sclerosis. The sequenced sample was PBMCs. The CDR3 DNA reads TGCAGTGCTAGTCTAGGACTCCTGTCCCTCACAGATACGCAGTATTTT. It encodes CSASLGLLSLTDTQYF.